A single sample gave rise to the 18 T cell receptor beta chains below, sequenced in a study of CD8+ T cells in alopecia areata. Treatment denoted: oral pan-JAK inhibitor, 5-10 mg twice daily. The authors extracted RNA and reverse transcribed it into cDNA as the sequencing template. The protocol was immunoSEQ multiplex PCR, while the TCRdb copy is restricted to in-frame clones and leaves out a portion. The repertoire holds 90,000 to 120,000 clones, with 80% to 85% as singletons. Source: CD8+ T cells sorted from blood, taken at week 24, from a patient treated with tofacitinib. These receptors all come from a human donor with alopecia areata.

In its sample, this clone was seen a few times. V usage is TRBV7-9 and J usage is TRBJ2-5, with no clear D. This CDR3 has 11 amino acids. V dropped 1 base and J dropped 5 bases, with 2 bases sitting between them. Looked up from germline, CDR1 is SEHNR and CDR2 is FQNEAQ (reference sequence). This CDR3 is CASSLDETQYF. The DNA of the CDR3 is TGTGCCAGCAGCTTAGATGAGACCCAGTACTTC.

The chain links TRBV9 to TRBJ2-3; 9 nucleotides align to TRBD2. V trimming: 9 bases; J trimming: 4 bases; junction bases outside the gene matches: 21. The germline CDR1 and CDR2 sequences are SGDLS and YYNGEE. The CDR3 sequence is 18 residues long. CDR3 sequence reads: CATPRERGARRGSDTQYF. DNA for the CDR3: TGTGCCACCCCACGGGAGCGGGGGGCGAGGAGGGGGTCAGATACGCAGTATTTT.

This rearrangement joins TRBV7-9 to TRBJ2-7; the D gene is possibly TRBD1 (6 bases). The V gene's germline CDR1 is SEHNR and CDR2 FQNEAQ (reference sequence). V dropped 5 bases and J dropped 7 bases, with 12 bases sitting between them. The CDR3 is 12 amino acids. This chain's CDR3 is CASSEARGEQYF. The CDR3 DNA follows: TGTGCCAGCAGCGAAGCGAGGGGGGAGCAGTACTTC.

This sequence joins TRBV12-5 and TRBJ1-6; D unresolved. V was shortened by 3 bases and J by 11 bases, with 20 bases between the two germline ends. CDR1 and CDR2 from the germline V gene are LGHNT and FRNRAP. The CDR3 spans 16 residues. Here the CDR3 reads CASGFNYGEASAPLHF. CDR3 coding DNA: TGTGCTAGTGGTTTCAATTACGGGGAAGCCAGTGCACCCCTCCACTTT.

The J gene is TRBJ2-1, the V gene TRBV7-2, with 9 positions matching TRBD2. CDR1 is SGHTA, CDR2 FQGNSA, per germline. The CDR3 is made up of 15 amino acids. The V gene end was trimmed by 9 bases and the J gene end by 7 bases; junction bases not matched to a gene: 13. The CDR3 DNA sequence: TGTGCCAGTTCCCCCTCGGCGGGGGGGCGAAATGAGCAGTTCTTC. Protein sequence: CASSPSAGGRNEQFF.

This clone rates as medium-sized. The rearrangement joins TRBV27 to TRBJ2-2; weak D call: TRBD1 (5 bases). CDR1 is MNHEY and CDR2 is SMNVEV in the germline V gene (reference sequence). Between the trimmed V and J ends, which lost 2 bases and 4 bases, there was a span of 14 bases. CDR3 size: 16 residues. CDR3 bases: TGTGCCAGCAGTTTAACGGCAGGGTGGGGCACCGGGGAGCTGTTTTTT. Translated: CASSLTAGWGTGELFF.

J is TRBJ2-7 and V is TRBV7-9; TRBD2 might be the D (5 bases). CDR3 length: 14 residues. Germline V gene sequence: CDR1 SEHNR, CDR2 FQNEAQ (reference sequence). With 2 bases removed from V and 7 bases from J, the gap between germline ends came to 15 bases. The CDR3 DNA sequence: TGTGCCAGCAGCTTACCGGGGTCTCCGAGGGAGCAGTACTTC. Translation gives CASSLPGSPREQYF.

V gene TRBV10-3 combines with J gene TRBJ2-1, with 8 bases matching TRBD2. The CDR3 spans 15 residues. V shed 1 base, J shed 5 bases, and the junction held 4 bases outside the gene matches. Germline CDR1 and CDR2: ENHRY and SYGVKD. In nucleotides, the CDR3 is TGTGCCATCAGTGAGTTCGGGACTAGTAACAATGAGCAGTTCTTC. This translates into CAISEFGTSNNEQFF.

This CDR3 reads CASTPGAGSSYEQYF. The CDR3 region has the DNA TGTGCCAGCACCCCCGGGGCAGGGAGCTCCTACGAGCAGTACTTC. The chain couples TRBV27 to TRBJ2-7, with D perhaps TRBD1 or TRBD2 (5 bases each). Germline V gives CDR1 MNHEY, CDR2 SMNVEV (reference sequence). This CDR3 has 15 amino acids. Trimming stripped 7 bases from V and 0 bases from J, with 16 bases between.

The CDR3 nucleotides are TGCGCCAGCAGCCAAACCTCGGGGACAGGGTACGAGCAGTACTTC. Its translation is CASSQTSGTGYEQYF. The gene calls are TRBV4-1 and TRBJ2-7; the match to TRBD1 covers 9 bases. CDR1 is MGHRA and CDR2 is YSYEKL in the germline V gene. This CDR3 comprises 15 residues. J lost 4 bases, V lost 2 bases, and 6 bases had no gene match.

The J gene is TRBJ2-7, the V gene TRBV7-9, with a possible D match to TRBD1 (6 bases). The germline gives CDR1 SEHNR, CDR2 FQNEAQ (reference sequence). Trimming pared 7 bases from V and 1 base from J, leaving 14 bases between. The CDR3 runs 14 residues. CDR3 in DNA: TGTGCCAGCACCCTATCAACAGGGTCCTACGAGCAGTACTTC. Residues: CASTLSTGSYEQYF. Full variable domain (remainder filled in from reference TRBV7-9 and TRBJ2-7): DTGVSQNPRHKITKRGQNVTFRCDPISEHNRLYWYRQTLGQGPEFLTYFQNEAQLEKSRLLSDRFSAERPKGSFSTLEIQRTEQGDSAMYLCASTLSTGSYEQYFGPGTRLTVT.

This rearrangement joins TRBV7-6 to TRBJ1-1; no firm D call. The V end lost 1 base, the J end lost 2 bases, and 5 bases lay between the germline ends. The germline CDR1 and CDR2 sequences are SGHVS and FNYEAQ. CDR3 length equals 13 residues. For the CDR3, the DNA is TGTGCCAGCAGCTTAGTCGGTAACACTGAAGCTTTCTTT. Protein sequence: CASSLVGNTEAFF.

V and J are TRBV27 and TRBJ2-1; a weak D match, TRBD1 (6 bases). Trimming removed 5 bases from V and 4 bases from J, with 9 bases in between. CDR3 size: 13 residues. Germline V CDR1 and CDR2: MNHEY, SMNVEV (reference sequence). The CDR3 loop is CASSLQGYNEQFF. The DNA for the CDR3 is TGTGCCAGCAGTCTACAGGGTTACAATGAGCAGTTCTTC.

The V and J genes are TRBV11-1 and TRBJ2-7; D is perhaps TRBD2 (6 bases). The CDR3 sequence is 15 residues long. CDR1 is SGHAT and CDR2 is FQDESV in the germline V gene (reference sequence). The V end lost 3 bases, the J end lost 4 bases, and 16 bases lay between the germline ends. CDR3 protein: CASSLGREDVYEQYF. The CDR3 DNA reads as TGTGCCAGCAGCTTGGGCAGGGAGGACGTTTACGAGCAGTACTTC.

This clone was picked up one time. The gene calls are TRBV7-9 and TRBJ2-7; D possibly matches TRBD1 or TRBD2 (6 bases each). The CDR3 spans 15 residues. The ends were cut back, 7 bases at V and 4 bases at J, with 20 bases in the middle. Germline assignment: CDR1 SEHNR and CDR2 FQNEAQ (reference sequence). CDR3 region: CASTPGVDGTYEQYF. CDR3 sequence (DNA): TGTGCCAGCACCCCGGGAGTGGACGGGACATACGAGCAGTACTTC.

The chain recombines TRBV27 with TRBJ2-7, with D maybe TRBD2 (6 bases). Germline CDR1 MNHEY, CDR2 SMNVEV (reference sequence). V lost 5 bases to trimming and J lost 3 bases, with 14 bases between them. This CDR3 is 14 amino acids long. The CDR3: CASSTGRGFYEQYF. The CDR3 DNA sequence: TGTGCCAGCAGTACGGGCCGGGGGTTCTACGAGCAGTACTTC.

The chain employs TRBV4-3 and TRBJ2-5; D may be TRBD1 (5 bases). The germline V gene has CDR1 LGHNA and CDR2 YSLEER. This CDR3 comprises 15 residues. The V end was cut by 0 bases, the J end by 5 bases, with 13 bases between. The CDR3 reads CASSQDVGPRETQYF. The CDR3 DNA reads TGCGCCAGCAGCCAAGATGTGGGGCCGAGGGAGACCCAGTACTTC.

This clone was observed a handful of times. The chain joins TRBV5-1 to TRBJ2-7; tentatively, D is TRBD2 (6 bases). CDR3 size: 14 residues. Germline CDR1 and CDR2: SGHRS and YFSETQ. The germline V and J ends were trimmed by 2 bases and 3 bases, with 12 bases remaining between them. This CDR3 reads CASSFGTGDYEQYF. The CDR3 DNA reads TGCGCCAGCAGCTTCGGGACGGGGGACTACGAGCAGTACTTC.